Below are 5 T cell receptor beta chains sequenced from a single sample in a study of OX40 agonist ivuxolimab in advanced cancers. Assay used: immunoSEQ multiplex PCR; TCRdb lists only in-frame clones, some missing. The repertoire holds about 60,000 clones, with approximately 80% as singletons. This specimen consisted of CD4+ or CD8+ T cells sorted from blood, obtained in a trial of the OX40 agonist ivuxolimab. All receptors derive from an adult with an advanced solid tumor such as melanoma, head and neck, liver or kidney cancer.

This sequence joins TRBV6-6 and TRBJ2-1; D uncertain. CDR1 is MNHNY and CDR2 is SVGAGI in the germline V gene (reference sequence). The CDR3 has 14 residues. V dropped 2 bases and J dropped 8 bases, with 13 bases sitting between them. In nucleotides, the CDR3 is TGTGCCAGCAGTTACGACCCTACTGTCGATGAGCAGTTCTTC. It specifies CASSYDPTVDEQFF.

The chain carries TRBV9 and TRBJ2-2; 8 bases are a match to TRBD2. The V gene's germline CDR1 is SGDLS and CDR2 YYNGEE. V lost 0 bases and J lost 0; bases outside the gene matches: 4. CDR3 length equals 17 residues. Here the CDR3 DNA reads TGTGCCAGCAGCGTAGTTGCGGGAGGCGCGAACACCGGGGAGCTGTTTTTT. This translates into CASSVVAGGANTGELFF.

The chain combines TRBV2 with TRBJ2-4; D possibly matches TRBD1 or TRBD2 (5 bases each). This CDR3 spans 13 amino acids. Trimming shortened V by 4 bases and J by 6 bases, and 10 bases separated the two germline ends. Germline CDR1 and CDR2: SNHLY and FYNNEI. The CDR3 sequence: CASSVGDPNIQYF. The CDR3 nucleotides read TGTGCCAGCAGTGTAGGGGACCCAAACATTCAGTACTTC.

The table lists this clone with a few counts. The sample holds other DNA sequences that translate to the same CDR3. V gene TRBV5-4 combines with J gene TRBJ1-2; weak D call: TRBD1 (6 bases). The CDR3 totals 17 residues. The germline gives CDR1 SGHNT, CDR2 YYREEE (reference sequence). The ends were cut back, 0 bases at V and 4 bases at J, with 19 bases in the middle. For the CDR3, the DNA is TGTGCCAGCAGCTTGGGGGTTGGGGGGCAACGGGGCTATGGCTACACCTTC. Translation gives CASSLGVGGQRGYGYTF.

This clone was seen a few times. V usage is TRBV4-2 and J usage is TRBJ2-1, with D hard to call. The CDR3 consists of 16 residues. Trimming took off 0 bases at V and 0 bases at J, with 9 bases between the two ends. CDR1 is LGHNA, CDR2 YNFKEQ, per germline. The CDR3 DNA reads TGTGCCAGCAGCCAAGATATAAGTAACTCCTACAATGAGCAGTTCTTC. It is translated as CASSQDISNSYNEQFF.